Listed below are T cell receptor beta chains from one sample, sequenced in a study of CXCR3-negative and CXCR3-positive naive CD8 T cells. TCRdb re-called the 5' RACE reads; one entry per CDR3 protein, DNA not given. Recorded here are under 150,000 distinct CDR3 sequences; the top ten clones represent 0.59%. Sequencing was done on a sample of naive CXCR3+ CD8+ T cells from blood. The receptor set was obtained from a human donor in good health. Some clones in this sample may be carry-over from other donors' samples. Each CDR3 is given with its conserved first and last residue.

V gene,J gene,CDR3 protein
TRBV19,TRBJ2-3,CASSMVSRDTQYF
TRBV29-1,TRBJ2-7,CSAPRLFRPPEYF
TRBV20-1,TRBJ1-6,CSAPAGQDYNSPLHF
TRBV29-1,TRBJ2-3,CSVGAPDRGLTDTQYF
TRBV6-6,TRBJ2-1,CASTLQGGGPSVEQFF
TRBV9,TRBJ1-2,CASSVVGGSNYGYTF
TRBV2,TRBJ2-5,CASSDGGQETQYF
TRBV7-3,TRBJ1-1,CASSWRNTEAFF
TRBV4-3,TRBJ2-7,CASSHGLGSYEQYF
TRBV23-1,TRBJ2-7,CASSQSRSPYEQYF
TRBV15,TRBJ1-1,CATSSRGDEAFF
TRBV12-3/TRBV12-4,TRBJ2-7,CASTQEDSGTYEQYF
TRBV6-2/TRBV6-3,TRBJ2-1,CASRHDGGGYNEQFF
TRBV9,TRBJ1-5,CASSPSGGAGNQPQHF
TRBV7-6,TRBJ2-2,CASSSDSAGELFF
TRBV5-1,TRBJ2-7,CASSLAATSGGYEQYF
TRBV4-3,TRBJ2-1,CASSQEYPRTGFFHEQFF
TRBV5-1,TRBJ2-2,CASHDRDTGELFF
TRBV29-1,TRBJ2-7,CSVQESYEQYF
TRBV7-9,TRBJ2-3,CASSSDWAVDTQYF
TRBV20-1,TRBJ2-1,CSAEVAGQGKAPYNEQFF
TRBV12-3/TRBV12-4,TRBJ1-5,CASSLGGAFQPQHF
TRBV9,TRBJ1-3,CASSAQVSTGNTIYF